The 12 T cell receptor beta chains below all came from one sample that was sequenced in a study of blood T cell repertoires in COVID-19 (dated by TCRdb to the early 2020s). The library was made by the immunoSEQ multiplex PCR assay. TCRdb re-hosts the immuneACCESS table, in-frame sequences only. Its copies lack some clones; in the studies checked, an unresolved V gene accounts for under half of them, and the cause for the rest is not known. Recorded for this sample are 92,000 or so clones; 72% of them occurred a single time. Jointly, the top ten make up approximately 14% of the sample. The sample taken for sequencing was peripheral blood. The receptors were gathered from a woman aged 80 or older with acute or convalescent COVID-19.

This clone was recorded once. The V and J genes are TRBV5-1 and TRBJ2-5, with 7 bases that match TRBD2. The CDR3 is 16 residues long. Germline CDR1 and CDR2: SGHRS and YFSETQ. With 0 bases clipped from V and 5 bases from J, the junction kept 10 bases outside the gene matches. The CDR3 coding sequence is TGCGCCAGCAGCTTGGACCTTGCGGGGGAGGCGGAGACCCAGTACTTC. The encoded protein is CASSLDLAGEAETQYF. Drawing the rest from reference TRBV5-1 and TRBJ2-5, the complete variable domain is KAGVTQTPRYLIKTRGQQVTLSCSPISGHRSVSWYQQTPGQGLQFLFEYFSETQRNKGNFPGRFSGRQFSNSRSEMNVSTLELGDSALYLCASSLDLAGEAETQYFGPGTRLLVL.

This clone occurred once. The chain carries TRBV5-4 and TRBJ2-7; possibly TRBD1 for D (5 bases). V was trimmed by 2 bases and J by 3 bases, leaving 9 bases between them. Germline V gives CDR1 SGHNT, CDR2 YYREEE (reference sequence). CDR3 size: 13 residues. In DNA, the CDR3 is TGTGCCAGCAGCTTCGCAGGGAACTACGAGCAGTACTTC. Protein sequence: CASSFAGNYEQYF. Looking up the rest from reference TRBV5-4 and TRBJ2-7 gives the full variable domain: ETGVTQSPTHLIKTRGQQVTLRCSSQSGHNTVSWYQQALGQGPQFIFQYYREEENGRGNFPPRFSGLQFPNYSSELNVNALELDDSALYLCASSFAGNYEQYFGPGTRLTVT.

CDR3 amino acids: CASRYSTGPNYGYTF. DNA for the CDR3: TGTGCCAGCAGGTATTCGACAGGGCCTAACTATGGCTACACCTTC. The chain uses TRBV27 and TRBJ1-2, with 7 bases lining up with TRBD1. Germline-derived CDR1 and CDR2 are MNHEY and SMNVEV (reference sequence). CDR3 length: 15 residues. V shed 6 bases, J shed 0 bases, and the junction held 7 bases outside the gene matches.

CDR3 DNA: TGTGCCAGCAGTGTCAGGACAGGGTGGCTCCGGTGGACCTTC. Translated, it gives CASSVRTGWLRWTF. The gene calls are TRBV2 and TRBJ1-2; 8 nucleotides align to TRBD1. V gave up 4 bases and J gave up 14 bases; unmatched junction bases: 15. Per the germline V gene, CDR1 is SNHLY and CDR2 is FYNNEI. The CDR3 has 14 amino acids.

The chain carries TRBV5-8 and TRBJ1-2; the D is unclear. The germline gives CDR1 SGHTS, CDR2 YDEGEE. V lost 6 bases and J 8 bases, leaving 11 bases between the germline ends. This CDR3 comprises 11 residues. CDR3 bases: TGTGCCAGCACGGAGGTTTGGGGCTACACCTTC. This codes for CASTEVWGYTF. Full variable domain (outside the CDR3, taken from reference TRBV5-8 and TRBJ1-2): EAGVTQSPTHLIKTRGQQATLRCSPISGHTSVYWYQQALGLGLQFLLWYDEGEERNRGNFPPRFSGRQFPNYSSELNVNALELEDSALYLCASTEVWGYTFGSGTRLTVV.

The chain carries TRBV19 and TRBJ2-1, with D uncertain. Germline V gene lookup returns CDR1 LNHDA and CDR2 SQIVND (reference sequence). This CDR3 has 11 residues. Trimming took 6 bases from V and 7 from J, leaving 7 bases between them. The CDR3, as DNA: TGTGCCAGTAGATCAGGTAATGAGCAGTTCTTC. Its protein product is CASRSGNEQFF.

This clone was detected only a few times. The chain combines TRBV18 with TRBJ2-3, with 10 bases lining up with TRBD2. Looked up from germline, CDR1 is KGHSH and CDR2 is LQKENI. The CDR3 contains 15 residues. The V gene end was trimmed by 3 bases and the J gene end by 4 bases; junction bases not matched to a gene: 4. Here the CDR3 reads CASSPGTSVSDTQYF. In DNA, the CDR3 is TGTGCCAGCTCACCCGGGACTAGCGTGTCAGATACGCAGTATTTT.

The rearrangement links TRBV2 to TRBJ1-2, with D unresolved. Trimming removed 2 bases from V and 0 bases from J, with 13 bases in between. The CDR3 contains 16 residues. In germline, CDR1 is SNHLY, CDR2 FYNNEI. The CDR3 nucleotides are TGTGCCAGCAGTGAATATGCACGGCGGTCTAACTATGGCTACACCTTC. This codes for CASSEYARRSNYGYTF.

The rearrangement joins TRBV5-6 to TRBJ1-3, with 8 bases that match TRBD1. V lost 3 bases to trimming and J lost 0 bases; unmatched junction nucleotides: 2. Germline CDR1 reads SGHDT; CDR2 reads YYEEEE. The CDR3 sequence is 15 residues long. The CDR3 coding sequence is TGTGCCAGCAGCTCCGGGACAGGCTCTGGAAACACCATATATTTT. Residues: CASSSGTGSGNTIYF. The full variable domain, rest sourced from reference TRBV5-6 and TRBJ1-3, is DAGVTQSPTHLIKTRGQQVTLRCSPKSGHDTVSWYQQALGQGPQFIFQYYEEEERQRGNFPDRFSGHQFPNYSSELNVNALLLGDSALYLCASSSGTGSGNTIYFGEGSWLTVV.

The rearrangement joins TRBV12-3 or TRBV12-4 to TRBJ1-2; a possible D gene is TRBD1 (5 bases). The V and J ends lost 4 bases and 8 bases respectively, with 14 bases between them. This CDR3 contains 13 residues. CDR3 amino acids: CASSSIPGLGYTF. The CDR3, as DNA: TGTGCCAGCAGTTCAATACCGGGACTCGGCTACACCTTC.

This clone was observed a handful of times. The CDR3 coding sequence is TGTGCCAGCAGTTTATGGGGGCTAGCGGGGGGACCCGGGGAGCTGTTTTTT. This codes for CASSLWGLAGGPGELFF. This sequence joins TRBV28 and TRBJ2-2; 11 nucleotides match TRBD2. Germline loops: CDR1 MDHEN, CDR2 SYDVKM. V dropped 0 bases and J dropped 6; count of bases not matched to a gene: 6. This CDR3 region has 17 residues. Full variable domain (missing parts from reference TRBV28 and TRBJ2-2): DVKVTQSSRYLVKRTGEKVFLECVQDMDHENMFWYRQDPGLGLRLIYFSYDVKMKEKGDIPEGYSVSREKKERFSLILESASTNQTSMYLCASSLWGLAGGPGELFFGEGSRLTVL.

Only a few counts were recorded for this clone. The CDR3 region is CASSLAGQGLDTQYF. The CDR3 DNA follows: TGCGCCAGCAGCTTGGCGGGCCAGGGGTTAGATACGCAGTATTTT. The chain employs TRBV5-1 and TRBJ2-3; perhaps TRBD1 as D (6 bases). The CDR3 runs 15 residues. V was cut by 0 bases and J by 5 bases, with 13 bases left in between. Germline assignment: CDR1 SGHRS and CDR2 YFSETQ.